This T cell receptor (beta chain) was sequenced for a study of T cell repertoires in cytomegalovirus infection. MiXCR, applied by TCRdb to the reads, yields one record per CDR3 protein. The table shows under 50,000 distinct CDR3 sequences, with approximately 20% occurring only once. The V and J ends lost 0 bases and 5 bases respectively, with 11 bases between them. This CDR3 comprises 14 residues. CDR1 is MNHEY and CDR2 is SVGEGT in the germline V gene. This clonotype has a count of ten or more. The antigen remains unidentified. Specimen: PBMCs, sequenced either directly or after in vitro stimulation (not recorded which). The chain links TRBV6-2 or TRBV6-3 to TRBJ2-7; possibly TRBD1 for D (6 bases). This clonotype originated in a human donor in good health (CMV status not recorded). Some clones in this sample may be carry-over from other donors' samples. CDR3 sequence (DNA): TGTGCCAGCAGTTACTCCGACAGGTTCCACGAGCAGTACTTC. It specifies CASSYSDRFHEQYF.